This T cell receptor (beta chain) was retrieved from a study of radiation and T cells in renal cell carcinoma. Study-level findings and limits: Baseline intratumoral clonotype presence is unknown without pretreatment biopsies. From baseline, blood top tumor clonotypes peaked at 2 weeks post-radiation.

The table came from immunoSEQ multiplex PCR; TCRdb's copy has only in-frame clones and leaves some out. The profile shows 150,000 or so clones, approximately 90% of them singletons. Time point meaning: baseline pretreatment blood. Regarding treatment: 15 Gy SBRT to primary tumor, nephrectomy 4 weeks later. Blood was sampled at baseline, 2 weeks and 4 weeks after SBRT. The patient's renal cell carcinoma had clear cell pathology. The germline V and J ends were trimmed by 0 bases and 2 bases, with 10 bases remaining between them. Germline CDR1 reads SGHRS; CDR2 reads YFSETQ. The CDR3 length is 15 residues. Notes on this clone: Antigen specificity is unknown.

The sequences come from blood, collected from a patient whose treatment included radiotherapy and nephrectomy. The TCR originated in a woman in her seventies with renal cell carcinoma. The chain employs TRBV5-1 and TRBJ2-3; no clear D gene. The CDR3 DNA is TGCGCCAGCAGCTTGGCTGTGGGTACCACAGATACGCAGTATTTT. Translation gives CASSLAVGTTDTQYF.